The 5 T cell receptor beta chains below all came from one sample that was sequenced in a study of CD8 T cell repertoires and HIV-1 epitope variants (TCRdb year 2020). Libraries were made using the immunoSEQ multiplex PCR assay. TCRdb took this table from immuneACCESS and kept in-frame rearrangements with V and J called. Such tables lack part of the clones; where checked against another copy, unresolved V genes explain under half of the gap, and the rest is unexplained. The sample profile shows tens of thousands of clones; around 75% of them were found once. 20% to 30% of the sample comes from the top ten. Sequencing was done on a sample of uncultured baseline CD8+ T cells from peripheral blood mononuclear cells (PBMCs). The source is a male donor with HIV.

This sequence joins TRBV4-2 and TRBJ2-7; 9 bases fit TRBD1. This CDR3 region has 16 residues. Germline V gene sequence: CDR1 LGHNA, CDR2 YNFKEQ. The V gene end was trimmed by 3 bases and the J gene end by 3 bases; junction bases not matched to a gene: 9. CDR3 sequence reads: CASSHRGGQGFYEQYF. CDR3 coding DNA: TGTGCCAGCAGCCACAGAGGGGGACAGGGTTTCTACGAGCAGTACTTC.

This clone was counted once. CDR3 sequence: CASSLEIGQGNEQFF. The CDR3 DNA is TGCGCCAGCAGCTTGGAAATTGGGCAGGGAAATGAGCAGTTCTTC. The chain joins TRBV5-1 to TRBJ2-1; D is possibly TRBD1 (5 bases). CDR1 SGHRS and CDR2 YFSETQ come from the germline V gene. The CDR3 is made up of 15 amino acids. The V end lost 0 bases, the J end lost 7 bases, and 14 bases lay between the germline ends.

This clone was seen a few times. The chain couples TRBV5-4 to TRBJ2-7; weak D call: TRBD2 (5 bases). The germline V gene has CDR1 SGHNT and CDR2 YYREEE (reference sequence). This CDR3 has 13 amino acids. With 3 bases removed from V and 2 bases from J, the gap between germline ends came to 9 bases. The CDR3 bases are TGTGCCAGCAGCTCGGGGATACCCTACGAGCAGTACTTC. Encoded protein: CASSSGIPYEQYF.

The V call is TRBV9, the J call TRBJ1-5; the D is unclear. This CDR3 has 14 amino acids. From germline, CDR1 is SGDLS and CDR2 YYNGEE. V was cut by 0 bases and J by 4 bases, with 8 bases left in between. The CDR3 sequence is CASSVDPINQPQHF. CDR3 in DNA: TGTGCCAGCAGCGTAGACCCAATAAATCAGCCCCAGCATTTT. Full variable domain (missing parts from reference TRBV9 and TRBJ1-5): DSGVTQTPKHLITATGQRVTLRCSPRSGDLSVYWYQQSLDQGLQFLIQYYNGEERAKGNILERFSAQQFPDLHSELNLSSLELGDSALYFCASSVDPINQPQHFGDGTRLSIL.

The sample holds a few counts of this clone. The chain combines TRBV6-4 with TRBJ2-1; D is uncertain. CDR3 length equals 13 residues. CDR1 is MRHNA and CDR2 is SNTAGT in the germline V gene. The V gene lost 3 bases and the J gene lost 0 bases, with 3 bases spanning the gap. The CDR3 loop is CASSEDSYNEQFF. For the CDR3, the DNA is TGTGCCAGCAGTGAAGACTCCTACAATGAGCAGTTCTTC.